The 18 T cell receptor beta chains below come from one sample, sequenced in a study of blood T cell repertoires in COVID-19. TCRdb's copy holds only in-frame clones and misses some; the assay was immunoSEQ multiplex PCR. The sample lists fewer than 350,000 clones, 90% occurring once. The sequencing input was PBMCs or T cells enriched from blood (not recorded which). The receptors were gathered from a woman in her twenties or thirties with acute COVID-19.

The V and J genes are TRBV27 and TRBJ1-2, with 8 bases that match TRBD1. Trimming took 4 bases from V and 2 from J; bases not matched to a gene: 12. Germline V CDR1 and CDR2: MNHEY, SMNVEV (reference sequence). CDR3 length equals 17 residues. The CDR3 sequence is CASSSRDRSRGNYGYTF. The DNA for the CDR3 is TGTGCCAGCAGTTCCCGGGACAGGTCGCGGGGGAACTATGGCTACACCTTC.

In DNA, the CDR3 is TGCGCCAGCAGCGAAGCGACAGGGGGCGCCTCTGGGGCCAACGTCCTGACTTTC. Translating gives CASSEATGGASGANVLTF. V gene TRBV5-1 combines with J gene TRBJ2-6; 10 bases are a match to TRBD1. This CDR3 has 18 residues. With 4 bases clipped from V and 0 bases from J, the junction kept 7 bases outside the gene matches. Germline V gene lookup returns CDR1 SGHRS and CDR2 YFSETQ.

The V call is TRBV5-8, the J call TRBJ2-1, with TRBD2 identical over 8 bases. The ends lost 3 bases at V and 0 bases at J; junction bases unmatched: 14. This CDR3 has 19 amino acids. CDR1 is SGHTS, CDR2 YDEGEE, per germline. As DNA, the CDR3 is TGTGCCAGCAGCTCCGGGGGGGACACTAGCGGCCCCTCCTACAATGAGCAGTTCTTC. Protein product: CASSSGGDTSGPSYNEQFF. The full variable domain, with the rest looked up from reference TRBV5-8 and TRBJ2-1, is EAGVTQSPTHLIKTRGQQATLRCSPISGHTSVYWYQQALGLGLQFLLWYDEGEERNRGNFPPRFSGRQFPNYSSELNVNALELEDSALYLCASSSGGDTSGPSYNEQFFGPGTRLTVL.

The chain links TRBV6-5 to TRBJ2-7; 11 bases map to TRBD1. The CDR3 sequence is 15 residues long. Unmatched junction bases numbered 12, after V lost 5 bases and J lost 9 bases. CDR1 and CDR2 from the germline V gene are MNHEY and SVGAGI. The CDR3 DNA is TGTGCCAGCAGTCGACGGGACAGGGGGACCTGTGGGCAGTACTTC. This gives the protein CASSRRDRGTCGQYF.

The chain combines TRBV10-3 with TRBJ1-1, with D unresolved. Germline values: CDR1 ENHRY, CDR2 SYGVKD. Trimming removed 2 bases from V and 7 bases from J, with 8 bases in between. CDR3 length equals 12 residues. The CDR3 DNA follows: TGTGCCATCAGTGAGAGCCCCTTTGAAGCTTTCTTT. Translated: CAISESPFEAFF.

The chain is built from TRBV4-2 and TRBJ2-7, with TRBD2 matching 11 bases. From germline, CDR1 is LGHNA and CDR2 YNFKEQ. The CDR3 sequence is 17 residues long. The J segment lost 2 bases and the V segment lost 0 bases, leaving 6 bases of the junction unmatched. CDR3 coding DNA: TGTGCCAGCAGCCAAGAGCTGTTGACTAGCGGGACCTACGAGCAGTACTTC. It encodes CASSQELLTSGTYEQYF.

V usage is TRBV5-8 and J usage is TRBJ2-3; 8 bases are a match to TRBD1. The germline V gene encodes CDR1 SGHTS and CDR2 YDEGEE. The CDR3 contains 15 residues. The ends lost 2 bases at V and 5 bases at J; junction bases unmatched: 7. CDR3 amino acids: CASSFIRGQRDTQYF. Here the CDR3 DNA reads TGTGCCAGCAGCTTTATCAGGGGGCAAAGAGATACGCAGTATTTT.

This rearrangement joins TRBV18 to TRBJ2-1; 10 positions match TRBD2. The V segment lost 3 bases and the J segment 8 bases; nucleotides outside the gene matches: 10. Germline V gene data show CDR1 as KGHSH and CDR2 as LQKENI. This CDR3 region has 16 residues. DNA for the CDR3: TGTGCCAGCTCACCTGGGGGACTAGCGACGATATATGAGCAGTTCTTC. As protein: CASSPGGLATIYEQFF.

The CDR3 region has the DNA TGTGCCATCAGGACAGATTATGGCTACACCTTC. Protein product: CAIRTDYGYTF. V usage is TRBV10-3 and J usage is TRBJ1-2; a possible D gene is TRBD1 (5 bases). Germline V gene data show CDR1 as ENHRY and CDR2 as SYGVKD. V was trimmed by 6 bases and J by 5 bases, leaving 7 bases between them. The CDR3 has 11 residues.

The J gene is TRBJ2-7, the V gene TRBV2, with 10 bases fitting TRBD2. V shed 10 bases and J 4 bases; nucleotides not matched to a gene: 7. This CDR3 is 13 amino acids long. Germline V gives CDR1 SNHLY, CDR2 FYNNEI. The CDR3 DNA reads TGTGCCACCCAGACTAGCGGGCGATACGAGCAGTACTTC. It translates to CATQTSGRYEQYF.

This clone is a singleton in its sample. The V call is TRBV5-1, the J call TRBJ1-6, with 7 bases aligning to TRBD1. Germline lookup yields CDR1 SGHRS and CDR2 YFSETQ. The CDR3 extends over 14 amino acids. V lost 2 bases to trimming and J lost 7 bases; unmatched junction nucleotides: 3. The CDR3 loop is CASSFETGNSPLHF. DNA for the CDR3: TGCGCCAGCAGCTTTGAGACAGGGAATTCACCCCTCCACTTT. The variable domain in full, with the rest retrieved from reference TRBV5-1 and TRBJ1-6, is KAGVTQTPRYLIKTRGQQVTLSCSPISGHRSVSWYQQTPGQGLQFLFEYFSETQRNKGNFPGRFSGRQFSNSRSEMNVSTLELGDSALYLCASSFETGNSPLHFGNGTRLTVT.

CDR3 DNA sequence: TGTGCCAGCAGTCAGTCAGCCTACGAGCAGTACTTC. This encodes CASSQSAYEQYF. V gene TRBV12-3 or TRBV12-4 combines with J gene TRBJ2-7; D unclear. Trimming removed 5 bases from V and 2 bases from J, with 7 bases in between. The CDR3 loop spans 12 amino acids.

This clone has more than one count but fewer than ten. V and J are TRBV7-9 and TRBJ2-1; no reliable D call. The germline V gene has CDR1 SEHNR and CDR2 FQNEAQ (reference sequence). This CDR3 comprises 16 residues. V was cut by 6 bases and J by 0 bases, with 15 bases left in between. CDR3 amino acids: CASRPYLSSSYNEQFF. CDR3 DNA sequence: TGTGCCAGCAGACCGTACCTCTCGAGCTCCTACAATGAGCAGTTCTTC.

J is TRBJ2-3 and V is TRBV24-1; maybe TRBD2 (6 bases). Germline V gene data show CDR1 as KGHDR and CDR2 as SFDVKD. The V end lost 4 bases, the J end lost 3 bases, and 16 bases lay between the germline ends. CDR3 size: 16 residues. The CDR3 coding sequence is TGTGCCACCAGTGAAGCCGGGGGTATGAGAACAGATACGCAGTATTTT. Its translation: CATSEAGGMRTDTQYF.

This clone was counted a few times. The rearrangement uses TRBV7-2 and TRBJ2-7; 7 nucleotides align to TRBD2. J lost 5 bases, V lost 2 bases, and 9 bases had no gene match. The CDR3 is 15 amino acids. The germline gives CDR1 SGHTA, CDR2 FQGNSA. CDR3 sequence (DNA): TGTGCCAGCAGCTTACTTAGCGGGCTCGACCACGAGCAGTACTTC. The encoded protein is CASSLLSGLDHEQYF.

Turning to this clone: Other DNA sequences in this specimen translate into the identical CDR3. The CDR3 sequence: CASSLPNQPQHF. The CDR3 bases are TGTGCCAGCTCCCTTCCCAATCAGCCCCAGCATTTT. V and J are TRBV7-9 and TRBJ1-5; D is uncertain. The germline V gene has CDR1 SEHNR and CDR2 FQNEAQ (reference sequence). CDR3 size: 12 residues. V was pared by 8 bases and J by 3 bases, with 8 bases between.

This clone was picked up a small number of times. The chain couples TRBV9 to TRBJ1-3, with no clear D. CDR1 and CDR2 (germline): SGDLS, YYNGEE. The CDR3 contains 15 residues. V gave up 2 bases and J gave up 2 bases, with 11 bases separating them. In nucleotides, the CDR3 is TGTGCCAGCAGCGTTGATTACTCCCCTGGAAACACCATATATTTT. The encoded protein is CASSVDYSPGNTIYF.

The chain carries TRBV7-6 and TRBJ2-3, with 9 nucleotides matching TRBD2. This CDR3 region has 15 residues. Germline V gene sequence: CDR1 SGHVS, CDR2 FNYEAQ. The trim removed 1 base at V and 3 bases at J, leaving 2 bases unmatched. CDR3 nucleotide sequence: TGTGCCAGCAGCTTAGGGCTAGCGGGAACAGATACGCAGTATTTT. Protein product: CASSLGLAGTDTQYF.